This TCR beta chain emerged from a study of shared clonotypes between healthy human individuals. Broader study findings: Researchers sampled blood only, noting tissue repertoires likely differ. The represented genetic and exposure-history diversity was limited by the small number of donors. Naive CD4 clonotype sharing across a few donors was 5% to 6%.

Deep-level settings were used for running the assay. TCRdb's table, derived via immunoSEQ multiplex PCR, lists solely in-frame clones and lacks some. The top ten clones hold 0.39% of a sample with millions of clones, 85% to 95% of them seen once. This clone was observed once. The antigen is unknown. Other DNA variants within this sample encode the same CDR3. Germline assignment: CDR1 SGHRS and CDR2 YFSETQ. The CDR3 is 15 residues long. Germline trimming cut 0 bases from V and 4 bases from J; bases unmatched to any gene: 2. The receptor was derived from a man between 18 and 29 years old in good health. Some clones in this sample may be carry-over from other donors' samples. The sample consisted of naive CD4+ T cells from PBMCs. Subset here: CD45RA+ positively selected. The chain is built from TRBV5-1 and TRBJ2-1, with TRBD2 identical over 9 bases. CDR3 sequence reads: CASSLVAGAYNEQFF. The CDR3, as DNA: TGCGCCAGCAGCTTGGTAGCGGGGGCTTACAATGAGCAGTTCTTC.